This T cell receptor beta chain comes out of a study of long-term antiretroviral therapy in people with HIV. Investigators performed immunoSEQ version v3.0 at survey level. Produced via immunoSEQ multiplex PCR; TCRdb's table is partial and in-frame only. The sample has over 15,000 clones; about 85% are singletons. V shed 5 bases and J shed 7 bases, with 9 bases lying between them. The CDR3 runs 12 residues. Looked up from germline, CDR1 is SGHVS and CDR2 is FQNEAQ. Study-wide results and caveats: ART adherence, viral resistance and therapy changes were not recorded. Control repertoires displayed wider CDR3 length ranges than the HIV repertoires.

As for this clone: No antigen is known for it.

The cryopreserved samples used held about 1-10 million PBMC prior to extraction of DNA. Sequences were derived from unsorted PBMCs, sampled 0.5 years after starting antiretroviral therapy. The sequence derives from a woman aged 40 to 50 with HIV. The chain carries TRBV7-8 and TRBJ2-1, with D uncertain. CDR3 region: CASSPITNEQFF. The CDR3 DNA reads TGTGCCAGCAGCCCGATAACGAATGAGCAGTTCTTC.